This is a list of T cell receptor beta chains from one sample in a study of multiple sclerosis patients with progressive multifocal leukoencephalopathy. TCRdb's copy holds only in-frame clones and misses some; the assay was immunoSEQ multiplex PCR. The sample contains about 30,000 clones, more than 80% of which appear only once. The sample consisted of PBMCs, taken from a patient treated with natalizumab. The source of these receptors is a woman aged 25 to 45 with progressive multifocal leukoencephalopathy. CDR3s include the opening cysteine and the closing phenylalanine or tryptophan. A D gene is named only where the DNA matches it firmly. Size values are once, few and many counts, or a class for expanded clones, and some rows have none.

.	13	.	TRBV18	TRBJ2-5	CASSGSELETQYF	TGTGCCAGCTCTGGCAGCGAGTTAGAGACCCAGTACTTC
TRBD1	16	.	TRBV7-8	TRBJ1-3	CASSLDQGAFGNTIYF	TGTGCCAGCAGCTTAGACCAGGGGGCGTTTGGAAACACCATATATTTT
TRBD1	12	.	TRBV2	TRBJ1-2	CASPGGDYGYTF	TGTGCCAGCCCAGGGGGGGACTATGGCTACACCTTC
TRBD1	15	.	TRBV30	TRBJ2-7	CAWSVTGTGTYEQYF	TGTGCCTGGAGTGTAACCGGGACAGGGACCTACGAGCAGTACTTC
TRBD1	13	.	TRBV27	TRBJ2-1	CASWGTGSNEQFF	TGTGCCAGCTGGGGGACAGGGTCAAATGAGCAGTTCTTC
.	14	few	TRBV4-2	TRBJ1-6	CASSQELGWGDLHF	TGTGCCAGCAGCCAAGAGTTGGGCTGGGGAGATCTCCACTTT
.	14	once	TRBV19	TRBJ1-5	CASQMTGSNQPQHF	TGTGCCAGCCAAATGACGGGTAGCAATCAGCCCCAGCATTTT
.	16	.	TRBV6-6	TRBJ2-7	CASSYSRAGQVYEQYF	TGTGCCAGCAGTTACTCTCGGGCGGGCCAAGTCTACGAGCAGTACTTC
TRBD1	19	.	TRBV18	TRBJ2-3	CASSSPGQGAKFSTDTQYF	TGTGCCAGCTCATCGCCGGGACAGGGGGCTAAGTTTAGCACAGATACGCAGTATTTT
.	13	once	TRBV13	TRBJ2-3	CASSTGQPDTQYF	TGTGCCAGCAGCACCGGACAGCCAGATACGCAGTATTTT
.	15	.	TRBV2	TRBJ2-5	CASRQLGGGGETQYF	TGTGCCAGCAGACAACTGGGGGGCGGGGGAGAGACCCAGTACTTC
.	14	once	TRBV11-2	TRBJ1-2	CASSLGMANYGYTF	TGTGCCAGCAGCTTAGGGATGGCTAACTATGGCTACACCTTC
.	13	once	TRBV19	TRBJ2-3	CASTTTRADTQYF	TGTGCCAGTACCACAACACGGGCAGATACGCAGTATTTT
.	12	.	TRBV7-9	TRBJ2-5	CASSLAGETQYF	TGTGCCAGCAGCTTAGCCGGGGAGACCCAGTACTTC
.	11	.	TRBV19	TRBJ1-4	CASSEREKLFF	TGTGCCAGTAGTGAGCGTGAAAAACTGTTTTTT
TRBD1	15	.	TRBV18	TRBJ1-1	CASSPRGQGNTEAFF	TGTGCCAGCTCACCACGGGGACAGGGGAACACTGAAGCTTTCTTT
TRBD1	14	.	TRBV19	TRBJ1-1	CASSPTGQGAEAFF	TGTGCCAGTAGTCCGACCGGACAGGGTGCCGAAGCTTTCTTT
.	12	.	TRBV15	TRBJ2-7	CATSPRGYEQYF	TGTGCCACCAGCCCCCGGGGTTACGAGCAGTACTTC
.	12	.	TRBV18	TRBJ1-1	CASSPEGTEAFF	TGTGCCAGCTCACCAGAGGGTACTGAAGCTTTCTTT
.	14	.	TRBV5-1	TRBJ2-1	CASSTAGSYNEQFF	TGCGCCAGCAGCACGGCCGGCTCCTACAATGAGCAGTTCTTC
TRBD2	16	.	TRBV18	TRBJ2-2	CASSPGLASGTGELFF	TGTGCCAGCTCACCGGGACTAGCCAGCGGGACCGGGGAGCTGTTTTTT
TRBD1	12	.	TRBV7-8	TRBJ1-2	CASSLGQGGYTF	TGTGCCAGCAGCTTGGGACAGGGTGGCTACACCTTC